This TCR beta chain appears in the sequencing data of a study of blood T cells in healthy people across ages. Trimming removed 4 bases at V and 5 bases at J, with 16 bases between. Germline CDR1 and CDR2: SGHRS and YFSETQ. This CDR3 comprises 15 residues. A second 7 to 11 cycle PCR used barcoded and J-beta primers. MiXCR, run by TCRdb on the 5' RACE reads, gives a single entry per CDR3 protein. The table has around 650,000 distinct CDR3 sequences, 40% to 45% seen once. This clonotype was recorded a few times. The individuals who served as donors were healthy Caucasians living in Russia, aged roughly 6 to 95.

Sequenced material: blood. This chain uses TRBV5-1 with TRBJ2-1; weak D call: TRBD1 (5 bases). This TCR derives from an elderly man in good health. This CDR3 reads CASSTGIRFDNEQFF. CDR3 DNA sequence: TGCGCCAGCAGCACAGGAATTCGGTTTGACAATGAGCAGTTCTTC.